This record covers a single T cell receptor beta chain. The data stem from a study of T cell changes during pregnancy in multiple sclerosis. Sequencing was performed with immunoSEQ multiplex PCR; in TCRdb, only in-frame clones are kept and a portion is missing. The sample has 39,000 or so clones, around nine tenths seen once; the top ten hold about 0.37%. V lost 5 bases to trimming and J lost 4 bases; unmatched junction nucleotides: 8. CDR3 length: 15 amino acids. The germline CDR1 and CDR2 sequences are SGHTA and FQGNSA. V gene TRBV7-2 combines with J gene TRBJ2-7; 10 bases map to TRBD1. The source of this sequence is a female donor in good health, enrolled as a control in a pregnancy study. This specimen consisted of CD4+ T cells from peripheral blood mononuclear cells, obtained after pregnancy. DNA of the CDR3: TGTGCCAGCAGCCCTAGACAGGGGGCGGGTTACGAGCAGTACTTC. Encoded protein: CASSPRQGAGYEQYF.